This TCR beta chain appears in the sequencing data of a study of T cell responses to AZD1222 COVID-19 vaccine. The V gene lost 3 bases and the J gene lost 4 bases, with 15 bases spanning the gap. There are 15 residues in the CDR3. The germline gives CDR1 WNHNN, CDR2 SYGVQD (reference sequence). Study findings and constraints: In a largely white British group with more females than males, clonal diversity was possibly underestimated. Two doses of AZD1222 preceded a rise in Spike-specific TCR breadth and depth. Across the whole spike, CD4 TCRs peaked at regions 160-218 and 743-854.

Repertoires were generated with immunoSEQ multiplex PCR, while TCRdb's copy carries only in-frame clones and drops some. The table lists 150,000 to 200,000 clones, 88% of them singletons. Note on this clone: The antigen is unknown.

The material sequenced was peripheral blood, taken 28 days after the second AZD1222 dose. The receptor was isolated from an adult who received the AZD1222 COVID-19 vaccine. The V call is TRBV10-1, the J call TRBJ2-5; the D gene is possibly TRBD1 (6 bases). The CDR3 nucleotides are TGCGCCAGCAGTGACCGGGGCCAGGGGCGAGAGACCCAGTACTTC. Translated: CASSDRGQGRETQYF.